There are a few counts of the clone carrying this T cell receptor (beta chain). The antigen remains undetermined. The CDR3 has 15 amino acids. CDR1 and CDR2 (germline): SEHNR, FQNEAQ (reference sequence). V lost 3 bases and J lost 8, with 16 bases in between. This record belongs to a study of beta chain features in type 1 diabetes. Study observations and caveats: Significant though moderate, a shortening of TCRB CDR3s appeared in all four CD4+ subsets of Type 1 diabetes patients.

What was sequenced were expressed TCRB transcripts, since all of the isolated RNA had been reverse transcribed. Some clones are missing from TCRdb's copy, which holds only in-frame ones; the method was immunoSEQ multiplex PCR. This sample has around 340,000 clones; approximately 9.9% occur once, and the top ten carry approximately 1%. The authors obtained over 98% purity in all sorted populations. This clonotype was obtained from a man aged 25 to 40 with type 1 diabetes. The genes are TRBV7-9 and TRBJ1-4; D possibly corresponds to TRBD1 (5 bases). Sample: central memory CD4+ T cells from blood. The CDR3 nucleotides read TGTGCCAGCAGCTTCCAAGGAGGGGTGGACGAAAAACTGTTTTTT. Amino acids: CASSFQGGVDEKLFF.